The sequence of this T cell receptor (beta chain) was determined in a study of cytomegalovirus exposure and HLA in healthy donors. Study summary: The 90 to 150 validation repertoires used the same platform as the 650 to 850 first-cohort repertoires, a later analysis reported.

On this clone: No antigen is known for it.

Sequenced by immunoSEQ multiplex PCR; TCRdb stores in-frame clones only, minus some. The sample has about 84,000 clones, roughly 90% seen once; the top ten hold approximately 2%. V was pared by 4 bases and J by 7 bases, with 20 bases between. The CDR3 runs 15 residues. Per germline, CDR1 ENHRY and CDR2 SYGVKD. Findings and caveats of the study: Rarity marked most TCR sequences, yet some public TCRs occurred in many donors.

This chain joins TRBV10-3 and TRBJ2-7, with D maybe TRBD2 (5 bases). Sequenced sample: PBMCs. The receptor's source is a man between 25 and 39 years old in good health and CMV-seronegative. The CDR3 nucleotides read TGTGCCATCAGTGCGGAGAGGGTGGGATCTCGAGAGCAGTACTTC. Protein product: CAISAERVGSREQYF.